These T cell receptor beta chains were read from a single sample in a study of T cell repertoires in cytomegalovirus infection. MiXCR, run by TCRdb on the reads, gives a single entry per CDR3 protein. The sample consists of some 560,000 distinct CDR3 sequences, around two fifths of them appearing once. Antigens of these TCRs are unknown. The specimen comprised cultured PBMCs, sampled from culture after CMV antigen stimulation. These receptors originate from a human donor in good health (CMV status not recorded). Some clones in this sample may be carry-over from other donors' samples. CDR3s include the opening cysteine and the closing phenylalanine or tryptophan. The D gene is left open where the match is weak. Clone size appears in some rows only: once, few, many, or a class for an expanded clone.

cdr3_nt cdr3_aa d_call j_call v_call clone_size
TGTGCCAGCAGCTTAGGTGTCGTGTACAATGAGCAGTTCTTC CASSLGVVYNEQFF - TRBJ2-1 TRBV7-6 many
TGTGCCACCAGTGGGGCCGTCGGGCTAGTAAACATTCAGTACTTC CATSGAVGLVNIQYF - TRBJ2-4 TRBV24-1 -
TGTGCCTGGACTAAGGGGACGGAAGCTTTCTTT CAWTKGTEAFF - TRBJ1-1 TRBV30 few
TGTGCCAGCAGCCACTTCACCACAGGGAACGAGCAGTACTTC CASSHFTTGNEQYF - TRBJ2-7 TRBV12-3/TRBV12-4 few
TGTGCCAGCAGTTACGGACAGGGAATCACCGGGGAGCTGTTTTTT CASSYGQGITGELFF TRBD1 TRBJ2-2 TRBV6-2/TRBV6-3 -
TGTGCCACCAGCAGAGCGCTGAGGAGGCACACCTTC CATSRALRRHTF - TRBJ1-2 TRBV15 -
TGTGCCAGCAGAAAGGACAGGTCATACTATGGCTACACCTTC CASRKDRSYYGYTF TRBD1 TRBJ1-2 TRBV7-2 many
TGTGCCAGCAGTCGACAGGGCCCAAACACCATATATTTT CASSRQGPNTIYF TRBD1 TRBJ1-3 TRBV12-3/TRBV12-4 -
TGTGCCAGCAGCCTAGGACCGGGACTAGATTCCTACGAGCAGTACTTC CASSLGPGLDSYEQYF TRBD2 TRBJ2-7 TRBV5-4 few
TGTGCCAGCAGGTCTATCGGGACTCAATTCTACGAGCAGTACTTC CASRSIGTQFYEQYF - TRBJ2-7 TRBV7-2 -
TGCAGTGCTAGACTAGGACTAGCGGGAGGCCCGAATGAGCAGTTCTTC CSARLGLAGGPNEQFF TRBD2 TRBJ2-1 TRBV20-1 -
TGTGCCAGCAGAAGCGGTTCCGGGACTCCTGTAGGGAAGCAGTTCTTC CASRSGSGTPVGKQFF - TRBJ2-1 TRBV6-2/TRBV6-3 few
TGTGCCAGCAGCTTAAGGACAGGGGGCGATCAGCCCCAGCATTTT CASSLRTGGDQPQHF TRBD1 TRBJ1-5 TRBV7-2 few
TGTGCCAGCAGCTCTACGGACAGGGCCCCCGGCACCGGGGAGCTGTTTTTT CASSSTDRAPGTGELFF TRBD1 TRBJ2-2 TRBV11-2 once
TGTGCCAGCAGTCCAGGTCTAAAGTCGAAGACGCAGTATTTT CASSPGLKSKTQYF - TRBJ2-3 TRBV6-2/TRBV6-3 -
TGTGCCAGTACCTCCGACTGGGGGAATGAGCAGTTCTTC CASTSDWGNEQFF - TRBJ2-1 TRBV19 -
TGTGCCAGCAGCTTAGTGGCAGACTCTGGAAACACCATATATTTT CASSLVADSGNTIYF - TRBJ1-3 TRBV7-6 many
TGTGCCAGCACTCAACAGGGTCCCGAAGAGACCCAGTACTTC CASTQQGPEETQYF - TRBJ2-5 TRBV2 -
TGTGCCAGCAGCCCAGGAGTTGCTAGCGGGGTTGAGACCCAGTACTTC CASSPGVASGVETQYF TRBD2 TRBJ2-5 TRBV7-9 -
TGTGCCAGCAGTTCCCAGGGAGGTTCAGAGGATGAGCGGTTCTTC CASSSQGGSEDERFF - TRBJ2-1 TRBV28 -
TGTGCCAGCAGCCCGGACGACTACGAGCAGTACTTC CASSPDDYEQYF - TRBJ2-7 TRBV7-9 -
TGTGCCAGCAGGACCGGCCAGATCACGGCAGATACGCAGTATTTT CASRTGQITADTQYF - TRBJ2-3 TRBV2 -
TGTGCCAGCAGTCTCGGTCCGGGCATAGAGACCCAGTACTTC CASSLGPGIETQYF - TRBJ2-5 TRBV9 -
TGTGCCAGCAGCACGGGCCCGAACACTGAAGCTTTCTTT CASSTGPNTEAFF - TRBJ1-1 TRBV7-2 many
TGTGCCAGCAGCCCCGACAGTCAGAGCTCTGGAAACACCATATATTTT CASSPDSQSSGNTIYF - TRBJ1-3 TRBV6-6 -
TGTGCCAGCAGTCCGCCTCGTTACTGGGGCCAAGAGACCCAGTACTTC CASSPPRYWGQETQYF - TRBJ2-5 TRBV28 -
TGTGCCAGCAGCTTAGCGGGGGGCGGGATCTCCTACGAGCAGTACTTC CASSLAGGGISYEQYF - TRBJ2-7 TRBV7-2 -
TGTGCCAGCAGCTTACGGGGGCGTAACTATGGCTACACCTTC CASSLRGRNYGYTF - TRBJ1-2 TRBV7-2 -
TGTGCCAGTACCTACAGCGGCGAGCAGTACTTC CASTYSGEQYF - TRBJ2-7 TRBV19 -
TGTGCCAGCAGCCACGGGGGGGGCACTGAAGCTTTCTTT CASSHGGGTEAFF - TRBJ1-1 TRBV7-8 many
TGTGCCAGCAGCTTCCAGGGAAAAGCAGATACGCAGTATTTT CASSFQGKADTQYF - TRBJ2-3 TRBV7-2 few
TGTGCCAGCAGCGTAATCGGCAGAAAGCAGTTCTTC CASSVIGRKQFF - TRBJ2-1 TRBV7-2 many
TGTGCCAGCAGCTTCGACCTCAGGGGGGGATATAATTCACCCCTCCACTTT CASSFDLRGGYNSPLHF TRBD1 TRBJ1-6 TRBV7-2 few
TGCAGCGTTGAAACAAGCGGGGGCCTCTACAATGAGCAGTTCTTC CSVETSGGLYNEQFF TRBD2 TRBJ2-1 TRBV29-1 -
TGTGCCAGCAGCTTAGCAGGCAATTTCTACGAGCAGTACTTC CASSLAGNFYEQYF - TRBJ2-7 TRBV7-2 few